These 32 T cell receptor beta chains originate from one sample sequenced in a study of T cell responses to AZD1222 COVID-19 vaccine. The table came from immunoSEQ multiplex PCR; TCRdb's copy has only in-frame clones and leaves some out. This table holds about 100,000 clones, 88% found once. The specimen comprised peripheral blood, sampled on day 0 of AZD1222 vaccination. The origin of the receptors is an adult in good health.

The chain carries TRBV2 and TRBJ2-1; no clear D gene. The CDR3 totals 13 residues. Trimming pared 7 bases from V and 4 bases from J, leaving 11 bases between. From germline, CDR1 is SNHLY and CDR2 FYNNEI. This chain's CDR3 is CASKSLNYNEQFF. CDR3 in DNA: TGTGCCAGCAAGAGCTTAAATTACAATGAGCAGTTCTTC.

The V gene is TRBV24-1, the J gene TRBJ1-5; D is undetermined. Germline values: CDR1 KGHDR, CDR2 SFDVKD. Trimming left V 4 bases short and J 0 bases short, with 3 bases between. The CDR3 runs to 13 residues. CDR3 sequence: CATSEHSNQPQHF. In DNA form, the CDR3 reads TGTGCCACCAGTGAACATAGCAATCAGCCCCAGCATTTT.

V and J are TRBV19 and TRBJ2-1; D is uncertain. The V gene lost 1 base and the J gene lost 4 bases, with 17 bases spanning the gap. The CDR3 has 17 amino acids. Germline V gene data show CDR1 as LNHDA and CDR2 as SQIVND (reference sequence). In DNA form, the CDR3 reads TGTGCCAGTAGTATAGCCCAGGAAGACCAAACTTACAATGAGCAGTTCTTC. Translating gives CASSIAQEDQTYNEQFF.

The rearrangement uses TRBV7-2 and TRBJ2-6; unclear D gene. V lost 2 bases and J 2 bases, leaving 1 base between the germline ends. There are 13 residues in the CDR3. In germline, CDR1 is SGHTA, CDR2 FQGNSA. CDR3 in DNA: TGTGCCAGCAGCTTACCTGGGGCCAACGTCCTGACTTTC. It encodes CASSLPGANVLTF.

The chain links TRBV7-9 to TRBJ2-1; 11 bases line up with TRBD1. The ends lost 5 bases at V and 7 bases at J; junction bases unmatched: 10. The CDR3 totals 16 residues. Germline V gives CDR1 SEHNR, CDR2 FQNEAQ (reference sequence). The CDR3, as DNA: TGTGCCAGCAGCGGACGGACAGGGGGCATTTTGAATGAGCAGTTCTTC. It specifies CASSGRTGGILNEQFF. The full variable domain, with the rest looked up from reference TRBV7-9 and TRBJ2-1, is DTGVSQNPRHKITKRGQNVTFRCDPISEHNRLYWYRQTLGQGPEFLTYFQNEAQLEKSRLLSDRFSAERPKGSFSTLEIQRTEQGDSAMYLCASSGRTGGILNEQFFGPGTRLTVL.

In DNA, the CDR3 is TGTGCCAGCAGCTTAGAGGATAGGGCAGCCCTCGAGCAGTACTTC. Translation: CASSLEDRAALEQYF. The chain uses TRBV7-6 and TRBJ2-7; unclear D gene. The CDR3 contains 15 residues. Germline assignment: CDR1 SGHVS and CDR2 FNYEAQ. V was cut by 1 base and J by 6 bases, with 16 bases left in between.

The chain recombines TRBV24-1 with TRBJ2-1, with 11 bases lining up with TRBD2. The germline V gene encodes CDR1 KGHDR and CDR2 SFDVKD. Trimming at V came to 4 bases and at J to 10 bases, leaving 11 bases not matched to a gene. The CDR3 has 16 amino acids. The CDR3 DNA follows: TGTGCCACCAGTGAAAGGGGGACTAGCGGTTATTGGGAGCAGTTCTTC. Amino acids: CATSERGTSGYWEQFF.

CDR3: CAWSDLGLAADTQYF. CDR3 coding DNA: TGTGCCTGGAGCGACCTCGGACTAGCGGCAGATACGCAGTATTTT. The chain links TRBV30 to TRBJ2-3, with TRBD2 matching 10 bases. The CDR3 extends over 15 amino acids. The ends lost 3 bases at V and 4 bases at J; junction bases unmatched: 7. CDR1 and CDR2 from the germline V gene are GTSNPN and SVGIG (reference sequence).

CDR3 DNA sequence: TGTGCCAGCAGCGACGGAGTCTCTGGAAACACCATATATTTT. Translated: CASSDGVSGNTIYF. This rearrangement joins TRBV9 to TRBJ1-3; D is uncertain. There are 14 residues in the CDR3. V dropped 3 bases and J dropped 0 bases, with 7 bases sitting between them. Germline lookup yields CDR1 SGDLS and CDR2 YYNGEE.

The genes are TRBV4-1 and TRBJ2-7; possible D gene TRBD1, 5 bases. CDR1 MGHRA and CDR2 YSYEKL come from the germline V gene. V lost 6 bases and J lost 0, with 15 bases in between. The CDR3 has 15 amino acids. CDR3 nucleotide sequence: TGCGCCAGCAGTCCTCTGGGGCTCAGCTCCTACGAGCAGTACTTC. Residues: CASSPLGLSSYEQYF.

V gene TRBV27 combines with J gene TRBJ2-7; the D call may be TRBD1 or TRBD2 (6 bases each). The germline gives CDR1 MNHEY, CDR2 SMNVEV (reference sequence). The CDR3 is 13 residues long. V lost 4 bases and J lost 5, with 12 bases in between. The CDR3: CASSYGGRDEQYF. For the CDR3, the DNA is TGTGCCAGCAGTTACGGGGGCCGGGACGAGCAGTACTTC.

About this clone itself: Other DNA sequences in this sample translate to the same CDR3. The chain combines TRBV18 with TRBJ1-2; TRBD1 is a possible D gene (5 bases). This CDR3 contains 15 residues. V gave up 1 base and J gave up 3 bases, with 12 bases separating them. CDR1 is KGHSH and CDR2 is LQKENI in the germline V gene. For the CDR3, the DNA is TGTGCCAGCTCACCACGAGGGGCACGGGACTATGGCTACACCTTC. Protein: CASSPRGARDYGYTF.

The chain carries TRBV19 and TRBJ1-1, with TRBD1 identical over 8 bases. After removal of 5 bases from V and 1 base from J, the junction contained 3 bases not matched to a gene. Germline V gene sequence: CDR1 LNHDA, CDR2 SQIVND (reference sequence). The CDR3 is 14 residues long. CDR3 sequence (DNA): TGTGCCAGTAGTGCAGGACAGGGGAACACTGAAGCTTTCTTT. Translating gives CASSAGQGNTEAFF.

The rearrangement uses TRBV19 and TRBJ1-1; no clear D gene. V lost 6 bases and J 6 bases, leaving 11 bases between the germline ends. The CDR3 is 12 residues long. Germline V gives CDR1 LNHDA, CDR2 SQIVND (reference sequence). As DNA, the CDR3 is TGTGCCAGTAGCTTCGTCAGCTCTGAAGCTTTCTTT. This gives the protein CASSFVSSEAFF.

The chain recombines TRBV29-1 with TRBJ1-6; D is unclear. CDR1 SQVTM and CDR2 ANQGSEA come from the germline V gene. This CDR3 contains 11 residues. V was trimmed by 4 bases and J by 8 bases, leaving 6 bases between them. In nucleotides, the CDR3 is TGCAGCGTTGGCCCCGATTCACCCCTCCACTTT. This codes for CSVGPDSPLHF.

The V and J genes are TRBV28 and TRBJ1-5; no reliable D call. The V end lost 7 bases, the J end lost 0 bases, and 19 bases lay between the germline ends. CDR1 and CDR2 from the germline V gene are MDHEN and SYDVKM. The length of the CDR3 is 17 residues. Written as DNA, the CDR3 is TGTGCCAGCACCCTCCCCACCCAGGCTTATAGCAATCAGCCCCAGCATTTT. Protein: CASTLPTQAYSNQPQHF.

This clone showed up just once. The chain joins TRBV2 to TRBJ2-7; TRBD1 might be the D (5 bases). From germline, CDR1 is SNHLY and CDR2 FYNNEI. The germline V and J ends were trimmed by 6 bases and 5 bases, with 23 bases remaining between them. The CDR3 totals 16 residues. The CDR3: CASSPQLGQGIHEQYF. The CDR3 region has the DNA TGTGCCAGCAGCCCCCAACTCGGGCAGGGAATCCACGAGCAGTACTTC.

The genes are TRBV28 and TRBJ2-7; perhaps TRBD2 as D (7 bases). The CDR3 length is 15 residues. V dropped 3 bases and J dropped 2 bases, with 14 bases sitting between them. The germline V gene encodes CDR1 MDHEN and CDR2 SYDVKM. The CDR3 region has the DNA TGTGCCAGCAGTTTGGGGGCTAGCGGAGCCTACGAGCAGTACTTC. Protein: CASSLGASGAYEQYF.

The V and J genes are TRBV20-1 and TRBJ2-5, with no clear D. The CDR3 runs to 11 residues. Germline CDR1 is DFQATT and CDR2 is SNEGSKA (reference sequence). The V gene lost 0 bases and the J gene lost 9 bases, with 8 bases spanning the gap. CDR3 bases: TGCAGTGCTAGAGACCCCCGATCCCAGTACTTC. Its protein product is CSARDPRSQYF.

The CDR3 nucleotides are TGTGCCAGCGGGGGGACTAGCGGGAGATATGAGCAGTTCTTC. Protein product: CASGGTSGRYEQFF. The chain combines TRBV28 with TRBJ2-1, with 14 bases that match TRBD2. V lost 8 bases, J lost 8 bases, and 5 bases stayed unmatched. The CDR3 has 14 residues. The germline gives CDR1 MDHEN, CDR2 SYDVKM.

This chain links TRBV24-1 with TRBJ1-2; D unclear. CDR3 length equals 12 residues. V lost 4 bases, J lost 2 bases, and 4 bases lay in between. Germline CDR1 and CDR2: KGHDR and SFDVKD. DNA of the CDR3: TGTGCCACCAGTGAACGGAACTATGGCTACACCTTC. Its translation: CATSERNYGYTF.

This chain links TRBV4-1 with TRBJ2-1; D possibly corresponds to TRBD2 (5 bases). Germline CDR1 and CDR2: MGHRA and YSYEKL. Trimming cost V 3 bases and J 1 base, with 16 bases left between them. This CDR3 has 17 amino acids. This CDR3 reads CASSHTAGLLSYNEQFF. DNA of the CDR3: TGCGCCAGCAGCCACACCGCTGGACTCTTGTCCTACAATGAGCAGTTCTTC.

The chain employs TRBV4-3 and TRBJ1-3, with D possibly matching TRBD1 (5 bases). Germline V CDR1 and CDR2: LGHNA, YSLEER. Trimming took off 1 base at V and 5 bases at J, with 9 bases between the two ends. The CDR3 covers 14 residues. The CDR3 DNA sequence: TGCGCCAGCAGCCAAGCGACAGCCAGAAACACCATATATTTT. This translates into CASSQATARNTIYF.

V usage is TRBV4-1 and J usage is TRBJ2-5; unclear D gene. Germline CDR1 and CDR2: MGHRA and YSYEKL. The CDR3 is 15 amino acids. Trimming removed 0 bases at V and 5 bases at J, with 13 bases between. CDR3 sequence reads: CASSQDSPGVETQYF. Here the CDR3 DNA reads TGCGCCAGCAGCCAAGATTCTCCAGGTGTTGAGACCCAGTACTTC.

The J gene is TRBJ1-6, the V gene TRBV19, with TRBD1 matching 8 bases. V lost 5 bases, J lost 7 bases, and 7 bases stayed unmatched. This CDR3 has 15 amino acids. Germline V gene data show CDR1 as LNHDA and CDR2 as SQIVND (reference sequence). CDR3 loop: CASSGQGPWNSPLHF. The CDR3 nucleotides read TGTGCCAGTAGTGGACAGGGCCCTTGGAATTCACCCCTCCACTTT.

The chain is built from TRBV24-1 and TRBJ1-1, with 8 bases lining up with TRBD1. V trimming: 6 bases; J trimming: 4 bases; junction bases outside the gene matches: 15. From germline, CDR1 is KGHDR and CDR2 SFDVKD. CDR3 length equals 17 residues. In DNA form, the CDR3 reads TGTGCCACCAGTAAAAAAAGACAGGGGCGTACTGGCACTGAAGCTTTCTTT. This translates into CATSKKRQGRTGTEAFF.

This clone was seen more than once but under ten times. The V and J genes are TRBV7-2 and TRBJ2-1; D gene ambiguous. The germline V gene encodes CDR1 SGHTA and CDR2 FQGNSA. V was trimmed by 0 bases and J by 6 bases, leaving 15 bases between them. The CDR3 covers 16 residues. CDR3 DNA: TGTGCCAGCAGCTTAGCGGGGATCACCTTCGGCAATGAGCAGTTCTTC. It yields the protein CASSLAGITFGNEQFF.

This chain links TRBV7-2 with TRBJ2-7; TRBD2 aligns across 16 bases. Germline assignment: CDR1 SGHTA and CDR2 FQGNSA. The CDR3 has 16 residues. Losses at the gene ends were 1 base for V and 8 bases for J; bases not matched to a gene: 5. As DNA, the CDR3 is TGTGCCAGCAGCTTAGGGGGGACTAGCGGGAGGGCCCAGCAGTACTTC. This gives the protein CASSLGGTSGRAQQYF.

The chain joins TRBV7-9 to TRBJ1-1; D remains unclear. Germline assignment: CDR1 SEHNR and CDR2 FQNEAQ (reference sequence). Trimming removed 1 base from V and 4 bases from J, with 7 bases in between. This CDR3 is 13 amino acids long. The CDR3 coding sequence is TGTGCCAGCAGCTTAGAAAGTGGCACTGAAGCTTTCTTT. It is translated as CASSLESGTEAFF.

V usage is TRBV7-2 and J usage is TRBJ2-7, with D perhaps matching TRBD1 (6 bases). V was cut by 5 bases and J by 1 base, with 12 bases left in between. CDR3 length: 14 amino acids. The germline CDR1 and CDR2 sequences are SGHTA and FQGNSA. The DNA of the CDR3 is TGTGCCAGCAGCGTGACAGGCGTATCCTACGAGCAGTACTTC. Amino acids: CASSVTGVSYEQYF. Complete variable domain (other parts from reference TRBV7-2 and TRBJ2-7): GAGVSQSPSNKVTEKGKDVELRCDPISGHTALYWYRQSLGQGLEFLIYFQGNSAPDKSGLPSDRFSAERTGGSVSTLTIQRTQQEDSAVYLCASSVTGVSYEQYFGPGTRLTVT.

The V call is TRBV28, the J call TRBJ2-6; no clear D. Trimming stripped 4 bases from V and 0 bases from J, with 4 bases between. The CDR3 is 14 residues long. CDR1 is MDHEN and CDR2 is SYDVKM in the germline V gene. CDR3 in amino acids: CASSSASGANVLTF. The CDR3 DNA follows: TGTGCCAGCAGTTCCGCCTCTGGGGCCAACGTCCTGACTTTC.

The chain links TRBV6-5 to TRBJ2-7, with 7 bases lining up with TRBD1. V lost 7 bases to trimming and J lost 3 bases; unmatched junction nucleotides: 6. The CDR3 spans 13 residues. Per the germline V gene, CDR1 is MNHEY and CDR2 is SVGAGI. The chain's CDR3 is CASKKGQSYEQYF. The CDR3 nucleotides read TGTGCCAGCAAGAAGGGACAGAGCTACGAGCAGTACTTC.